This record concerns one T cell receptor (beta chain) sequence. Which antigen it targets is not known. It has no much larger one-base neighbor in the sample; base qualities were not kept. The data were obtained in a study of blood T cell repertoires in COVID-19 (TCRdb year 2020). In terms of the full investigation: Samples covering the acute and convalescent phases of COVID-19 were provided by collaborators in the United States, Italy and Spain. The prospective study material was composed of cDNA or gDNA derived from T cells, B-cell-depleted T cells, or PBMCs. Deeply sampled blood TCRbeta repertoires from subjects exposed to, actively infected with, or recovered from COVID-19 were included in the dataset. The repertoires were released in a freely available public database meant as a resource for research on the immune response to SARS-CoV-2. Samples came from the ongoing ImmuneRACE study (first 160 participants) plus 1,254 subjects from 6 global collaborators. A de-identified subject ID, COVID-19 status, age in years and sex were almost always included in the sample metadata. Where available, HLA class I and class II types were obtained from metadata supplied by the sample provider rather than from assay-based typing.

The immunoSEQ Assay, a bias-controlled multiplex PCR, was used to amplify TCRbeta CDR3 regions from genomic DNA. As for the authors' bioinformatics: The number of nucleated cells in each sample was estimated by amplification of reference gene primers within the assay. To quantify the absolute abundance of each unique TCRbeta CDR3 rearrangement, sequence reads were collapsed and filtered. Productive Simpson clonality was computed per sample as the square root of Simpson's diversity index over productive rearrangements. The table comes from immuneACCESS by way of TCRdb, which keeps in-frame sequences with V and J called. Part of the clones is missing from these tables; in studies checked, under half for an unresolved V gene and the rest for unknown reasons. V, J and clone size derive from that table, while D and trimming were established from the DNA sequence. The sample contains about 170,000 clones, about three quarters of them found a single time. Roughly 8.3% of the sample belongs to the ten largest clones.

Whole blood was collected in K2EDTA tubes by collaborating institutions according to the institutions' own protocols. For TCRbeta analysis, collaborators shipped samples in one of three forms: frozen whole blood, isolated PBMCs, or DNA extracted from either of those sample types. Counted from cysteine to phenylalanine, this CDR3 has 16 amino acids. Only CDR3 DNA is held: 48 bases, read in frame from base 1. Based on the germline V gene, the CDR1 and CDR2 sequences are ENHRY and SYGVKD. V is pared back by 0 bases and J by 0 bases, with 9 bases lying between the germline termini. Findings and caveats that apply to the study as a whole: The quantity of clinical and demographic metadata differed by source and by participant and was supplied without curation.

The chain joins TRBV10-3 to TRBJ1-5, with no confidently assigned D gene. Sequenced material: peripheral blood. The receptor comes from a man between 60 and 75 years old with acute or convalescent COVID-19. CDR3 protein: CAISESAGYSNQPQHF. The DNA reads as follows: TGTGCCATCAGTGAGTCAGCAGGTTATAGCAATCAGCCCCAGCATTTT.